These 23 T cell receptor beta chains came from one sample sequenced in a study of CD8 T cells in Susac syndrome. The authors reverse transcribed about 0.5 to 1 ug RNA with random hexamers. TCRdb ran MiXCR on the immunoSEQ multiplex PCR reads and lists one entry per CDR3 protein. In the table there are 300,000 to 350,000 distinct CDR3 sequences, 92% of which are singletons. The material sequenced was CD4+ T cells from PBMCs. These receptors were obtained from a human donor with multiple sclerosis.

This chain links TRBV30 with TRBJ1-5; D is possibly TRBD1 (6 bases). The V and J ends lost 1 base and 0 bases respectively, with 13 bases between them. This CDR3 is built from 16 residues. Germline lookup yields CDR1 GTSNPN and CDR2 SVGIG (reference sequence). The CDR3 coding sequence is TGTGCCTGGAGTGGAAAAGGGACACATAGCAATCAGCCCCAGCATTTT. Residues: CAWSGKGTHSNQPQHF.

The chain combines TRBV11-2 with TRBJ2-3, with D uncertain. The V gene lost 3 bases and the J gene lost 4 bases, with 8 bases spanning the gap. From germline, CDR1 is SGHAT and CDR2 FQNNGV. The CDR3 runs 13 residues. CDR3 nucleotides: TGTGCCAGCAGCTTTGGGGTCGCAGATACGCAGTATTTT. The encoded protein is CASSFGVADTQYF.

The J gene is TRBJ2-2, the V gene TRBV5-8; D is uncertain. Germline V gene sequence: CDR1 SGHTS, CDR2 YDEGEE. CDR3 length equals 16 residues. Trimming removed 2 bases at V and 7 bases at J, with 18 bases between. The chain's CDR3 is CASSFPWMAASGELFF. DNA of the CDR3: TGTGCCAGCAGCTTCCCCTGGATGGCCGCAAGCGGGGAGCTGTTTTTT.

The rearrangement joins TRBV7-2 to TRBJ2-7, with 10 bases that match TRBD1. After removal of 2 bases from V and 6 bases from J, the junction contained 7 bases not matched to a gene. From germline, CDR1 is SGHTA and CDR2 FQGNSA. CDR3 length: 15 amino acids. CDR3 DNA: TGTGCCAGCAGCTTATGGGGACAGGGGACCTCCGAGCAGTACTTC. Its translation is CASSLWGQGTSEQYF.

The V and J genes are TRBV29-1 and TRBJ1-1; D is unclear. The germline V gene encodes CDR1 SQVTM and CDR2 ANQGSEA. The CDR3 contains 13 residues. Trimming removed 7 bases from V and 4 bases from J, with 16 bases in between. This CDR3 reads CSGLRAWGTEAFF. The CDR3 DNA sequence: TGCAGCGGCCTCCGGGCCTGGGGCACTGAAGCTTTCTTT.

J is TRBJ1-1 and V is TRBV19; possible D gene TRBD1, 6 bases. There are 12 residues in the CDR3. V lost 6 bases to trimming and J lost 6 bases, with 11 bases between them. Germline lookup yields CDR1 LNHDA and CDR2 SQIVND (reference sequence). Written as DNA, the CDR3 is TGTGCCAGTAGCCCTAGACAGGCTGAAGCTTTCTTT. Amino acid sequence: CASSPRQAEAFF.

The genes are TRBV23-1 and TRBJ1-3; D is uncertain. TRBV23-1 is assigned to the ORF class and has an uncertain function. V was clipped by 3 bases and J by 0 bases, with 6 bases between them. This CDR3 has 14 residues. In nucleotides, the CDR3 is TGCGCCAGCAGTCAGGACGCCTCTGGAAACACCATATATTTT. It encodes CASSQDASGNTIYF.

CDR3 protein: CASSQSGGKTARNEQFF. The DNA for the CDR3 is TGCGCCAGCAGTCAATCGGGCGGGAAGACCGCGCGCAATGAGCAGTTCTTC. The genes are TRBV23-1 and TRBJ2-1; D is possibly TRBD2 (6 bases). TRBV23-1 counts as an open reading frame of uncertain function. The CDR3 sequence is 17 residues long. Trimming pared 0 bases from V and 6 bases from J, leaving 18 bases between.

The chain employs TRBV3-1 and TRBJ2-5, with D possibly being TRBD2 (5 bases). CDR3 length equals 13 residues. V was shortened by 1 base and J by 7 bases, with 10 bases between the two germline ends. Germline V gene data show CDR1 as LGHDT and CDR2 as YNNKEL (reference sequence). CDR3 in DNA: TGTGCCAGCAGCCAAGCACTAGTCGGGACCCAGTACTTC. Amino acids: CASSQALVGTQYF.

This rearrangement joins TRBV2 to TRBJ2-7; D uncertain. The CDR3 runs to 13 residues. V gave up 3 bases and J gave up 0 bases, with 6 bases separating them. Germline V gene sequence: CDR1 SNHLY, CDR2 FYNNEI. CDR3: CASSDHSSYEQYF. Written as DNA, the CDR3 is TGTGCCAGCAGTGATCATAGCTCCTACGAGCAGTACTTC.

The J gene is TRBJ1-4, the V gene TRBV6-2 or TRBV6-3; tentative D call: TRBD1 (6 bases). CDR3 size: 13 residues. The V gene's germline CDR1 is MNHEY and CDR2 SVGEGT. Trimming took off 4 bases at V and 8 bases at J, with 11 bases between the two ends. The chain's CDR3 is CASSFRGGEKLFF. The CDR3 DNA follows: TGTGCCAGCAGTTTCCGCGGGGGCGAAAAACTGTTTTTT.

This chain links TRBV7-3 with TRBJ2-4, with 7 bases that match TRBD1. Germline V gene data show CDR1 as SGHTA and CDR2 as FQGTGA. J lost 3 bases, V lost 5 bases, and 4 bases had no gene match. This CDR3 comprises 14 residues. CDR3 nucleotides: TGTGCCAGCAGCAGAGGGGGCGTCAAAAACATTCAGTACTTC. Amino acid sequence: CASSRGGVKNIQYF.

The chain couples TRBV24-1 to TRBJ2-3; TRBD2 aligns across 12 bases. The V segment lost 5 bases and the J segment 7 bases; nucleotides outside the gene matches: 15. Germline lookup yields CDR1 KGHDR and CDR2 SFDVKD. The length of the CDR3 is 18 residues. The CDR3 bases are TGTGCCACCAGTGGGGCCGGACTAGCGGGAACCGGGGGAAATACGCAGTATTTT. This codes for CATSGAGLAGTGGNTQYF.

The CDR3 loop is CTPVWDPNRHNGYTF. In DNA form, the CDR3 reads TGCACCCCTGTTTGGGACCCGAATCGTCACAATGGCTACACCTTC. The chain recombines TRBV20-1 with TRBJ1-2; a weak D match, TRBD1 (5 bases). This CDR3 comprises 15 residues. Germline V CDR1 and CDR2: DFQATT, SNEGSKA (reference sequence).

V and J are TRBV10-3 and TRBJ2-1; possible D gene TRBD1, 5 bases. This CDR3 comprises 15 residues. CDR1 is ENHRY and CDR2 is SYGVKD in the germline V gene. V was pared by 4 bases and J by 0 bases, with 10 bases between. In DNA, the CDR3 is TGTGCCATCAGTGGACAACAGGACTCCTACAATGAGCAGTTCTTC. This gives the protein CAISGQQDSYNEQFF.

This rearrangement joins TRBV5-4 to TRBJ2-3, with D possibly matching TRBD2 (5 bases). Germline lookup yields CDR1 SGHNT and CDR2 YYREEE (reference sequence). V lost 4 bases to trimming and J lost 9 bases, with 18 bases between them. This CDR3 spans 14 amino acids. The CDR3 nucleotides read TGTGCCAGCAGCCAGCGGACGGGTAGAGGGACGCAGTATTTT. It yields the protein CASSQRTGRGTQYF.

This clonotype was seen just once. The gene calls are TRBV6-2 or TRBV6-3 and TRBJ1-6; no clear D. The CDR3 sequence is 20 residues long. Germline CDR1 reads MNHEY; CDR2 reads SVGEGT. V lost 0 bases, J lost 0 bases, and 18 bases lay in between. CDR3 in DNA: TGTGCCAGCAGTTACTCGAACAGCCTACTTATCAGCTCCTATAATTCACCCCTCCACTTT. Translated: CASSYSNSLLISSYNSPLHF.

This chain's CDR3 is CASSYDRARSYTF. The CDR3 nucleotides are TGTGCCAGCAGCTACGACAGGGCTCGGAGCTACACCTTC. This chain links TRBV5-6 with TRBJ1-2, with 7 positions matching TRBD1. Germline values: CDR1 SGHDT, CDR2 YYEEEE. The ends lost 3 bases at V and 9 bases at J; junction bases unmatched: 8. The CDR3 is made up of 13 amino acids.

The chain combines TRBV6-6 with TRBJ2-1, with D possibly TRBD2 on 7 matching bases. The V and J ends lost 2 bases and 14 bases respectively, with 16 bases between them. In germline, CDR1 is MNHNY, CDR2 SVGAGI (reference sequence). The CDR3 totals 13 residues. The CDR3 reads CASSYGRDNMKFF. The CDR3 DNA reads as TGTGCCAGCAGTTACGGGAGGGACAACATGAAGTTCTTC.

The gene calls are TRBV6-5 and TRBJ1-4; D unresolved. Germline CDR1 MNHEY, CDR2 SVGAGI. The CDR3 loop spans 13 amino acids. The V and J ends lost 2 bases and 3 bases respectively, with 4 bases between them. The CDR3 loop reads CASSYEANEKLFF. DNA of the CDR3: TGTGCCAGCAGTTACGAAGCTAATGAAAAACTGTTTTTT.

The rearrangement joins TRBV29-1 to TRBJ2-1, with a weak D call TRBD2 (5 bases). Trimming pared 4 bases from V and 6 bases from J, leaving 16 bases between. From germline, CDR1 is SQVTM and CDR2 ANQGSEA. CDR3 size: 14 residues. DNA for the CDR3: TGCAGCGTTGCTTCCGGGAATAAAATCAATGAGCAGTTCTTC. Protein sequence: CSVASGNKINEQFF.

The CDR3, as DNA: TGTGCCAGCAGCTTAGCGCTGAGACAGGGGGGACAGCCCCAGCATTTT. As protein: CASSLALRQGGQPQHF. The chain joins TRBV7-8 to TRBJ1-5; 9 nucleotides line up with TRBD1. The ends lost 0 bases at V and 7 bases at J; junction bases unmatched: 7. Germline CDR1 and CDR2: SGHVS and FQNEAQ. CDR3 size: 16 residues.

The chain carries TRBV20-1 and TRBJ1-4, with 7 bases fitting TRBD1. The junction had 6 bases not matched to a gene; V was cut back by 3 bases and J by 8 bases. CDR1 DFQATT and CDR2 SNEGSKA come from the germline V gene (reference sequence). The CDR3 extends over 13 amino acids. CDR3 in DNA: TGCAGTGCTAGGGGGACAGTCCGGGAAAAACTGTTTTTT. The encoded protein is CSARGTVREKLFF.